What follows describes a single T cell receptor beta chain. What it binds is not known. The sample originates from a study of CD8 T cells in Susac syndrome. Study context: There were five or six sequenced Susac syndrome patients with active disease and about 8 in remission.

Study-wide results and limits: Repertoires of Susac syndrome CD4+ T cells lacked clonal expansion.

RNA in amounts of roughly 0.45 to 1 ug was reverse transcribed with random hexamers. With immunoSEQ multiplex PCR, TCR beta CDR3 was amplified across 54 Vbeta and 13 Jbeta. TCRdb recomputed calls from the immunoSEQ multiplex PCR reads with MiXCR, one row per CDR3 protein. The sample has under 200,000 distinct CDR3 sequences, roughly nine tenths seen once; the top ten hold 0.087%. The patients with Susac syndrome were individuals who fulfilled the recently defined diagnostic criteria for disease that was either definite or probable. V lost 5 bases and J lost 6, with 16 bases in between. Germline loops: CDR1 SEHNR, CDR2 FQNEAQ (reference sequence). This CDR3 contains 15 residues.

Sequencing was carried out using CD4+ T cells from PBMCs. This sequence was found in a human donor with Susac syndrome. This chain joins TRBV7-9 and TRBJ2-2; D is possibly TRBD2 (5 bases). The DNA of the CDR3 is TGTGCCAGCAGCGAGAAAACTAGAACGTCCGGGGAGCTGTTTTTT. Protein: CASSEKTRTSGELFF.